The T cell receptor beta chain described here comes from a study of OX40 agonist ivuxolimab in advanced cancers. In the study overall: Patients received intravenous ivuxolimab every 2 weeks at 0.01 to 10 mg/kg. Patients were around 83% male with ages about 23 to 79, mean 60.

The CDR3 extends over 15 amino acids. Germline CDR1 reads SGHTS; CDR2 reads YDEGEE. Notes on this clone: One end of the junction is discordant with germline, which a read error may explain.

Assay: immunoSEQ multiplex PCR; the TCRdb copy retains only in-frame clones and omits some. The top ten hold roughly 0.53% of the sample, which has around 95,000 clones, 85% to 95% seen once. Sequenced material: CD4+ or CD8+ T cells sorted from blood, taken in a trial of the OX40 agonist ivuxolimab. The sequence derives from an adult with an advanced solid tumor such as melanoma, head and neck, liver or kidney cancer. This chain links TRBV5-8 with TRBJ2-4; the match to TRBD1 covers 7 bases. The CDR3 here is CASSLAGTVARSPNF. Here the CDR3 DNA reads TGTGCCAGCAGCTTGGCCGGGACAGTAGCCCGAAGTCCTAACTTC.